This T cell receptor (beta chain) stems from a study of molecular identifiers for immune sequencing clone quantification. Overall study context: Naive CD8 cell RNA, from around 20,000 or 100,000 cells, was split five ways in replicates, with four sequenced.

This clonotype was seen a few times. CDR3 length equals 19 residues. TCRdb ran MiXCR on the PCR reads and lists one entry per CDR3 protein. The sample lists over 85,000 distinct CDR3 sequences; about 35% were seen once. With 10%, 30% or 50% of RNA, about 20,000 to 1,100,000 naive CD8 T cells were sequenced. This TCR was recovered from a human donor in good health. Some libraries in this study had Jurkat cell RNA spiked in. The sample consisted of naive CD8+ T cells from blood, with Jurkat cell RNA spiked in. Subset noted: FACS-sorted CD8+CD4-CCR7+CD45RA+ naive T cells. The rearrangement links TRBV21-1 to TRBJ2-7; the D segment call TRBD1 is taken from the table without a DNA check. TRBV21-1 is shown as a pseudogene. The CDR3 DNA reads TGTGCCAGCAGCAAAGCGTTTTCGGACATTCTCAAGGGGATTTACGAGCAGTACTTC. This translates into CASSKAFSDILKGIYEQYF.